This entry concerns a single T cell receptor (beta chain). The target of this receptor is not known. Per-nucleotide qualities are absent, and no much larger clonotype sits a single base away. Libraries came from the immunoSEQ multiplex PCR assay. Here the immuneACCESS table is served through TCRdb, limited to in-frame sequences with V and J called. Missing clones are a known gap in these copies; in checked studies unresolved V genes cover under half, and the rest lacks a known reason. Here the sample has approximately 33,000 clones; 85% to 95% occur a single time. About 8.6% of the sample belongs to the ten largest clones. The sample comes from a study of PD-1 and CTLA-4 blockade in melanoma (dated by TCRdb to the early 2020s). General notes on the study: In patients with melanoma, the researchers looked at the effects of CTLA-4 blockade versus PD-1 blockade on the CD8 T cell response that was melanoma-reactive.

CDR1 and CDR2 were assigned from the germline V gene as SGDLS and YYNGEE. The trim is 3 bases for V and 7 bases for J, with a gap of 17 bases between the germline ends. The CDR3 runs 15 amino acids, cysteine and phenylalanine included. The read is trimmed to its CDR3 DNA, 45 bases read in frame from base 1. The source material was CD8+ T cells from peripheral blood, sampled from a patient given anti-PD-1 treatment. The source is a human donor with melanoma. This sequence uses TRBV9 and TRBJ2-1; 6 matching bases give a weak D call of TRBD2. The encoded CDR3 is CASSASGGSWNEQFF. The bases are TGTGCCAGCAGCGCCTCCGGGGGTTCTTGGAATGAGCAGTTCTTC.